Each of the 3 T cell receptor beta chains below was sequenced from the same sample in a study of patients and donors after allogeneic stem cell transplantation. TCRdb reprocessed the RT-PCR reads via MiXCR and lists one record per CDR3 protein. Of about 960,000 distinct CDR3 sequences detected, about 20% appear once; the ten largest clones hold around 6%. Source material: blood, either unsorted or a sorted T cell fraction (not recorded which). The origin of the receptors is a human donor who was either an allogeneic HSCT recipient or a stem cell or donor lymphocyte infusion donor (not recorded which). It is not recorded whose cells these are; they may come from a transplant donor.

The chain recombines TRBV5-1 with TRBJ2-3; D is uncertain. This CDR3 has 15 residues. CDR1 and CDR2 from the germline V gene are SGHRS and YFSETQ. Trimming cost V 0 bases and J 6 bases, with 14 bases left between them. CDR3 sequence: CASSLGLPTPDTQYF. The CDR3 region has the DNA TGCGCCAGCAGCTTGGGACTCCCCACCCCGGATACGCAGTATTTT.

This chain links TRBV20-1 with TRBJ2-3; TRBD2 is a possible D gene (6 bases). The CDR3 contains 15 residues. Trimming left V 0 bases short and J 0 bases short, with 10 bases between. Germline loops: CDR1 DFQATT, CDR2 SNEGSKA (reference sequence). CDR3 in DNA: TGCAGTGCTAGAGATCTGACTAGTAGCACAGATACGCAGTATTTT. Amino acid sequence: CSARDLTSSTDTQYF.

V and J are TRBV6-5 and TRBJ2-7, with D possibly being TRBD2 (6 bases). This CDR3 comprises 14 residues. Trimming pared 2 bases from V and 3 bases from J, leaving 11 bases between. Germline V gene lookup returns CDR1 MNHEY and CDR2 SVGAGI. The CDR3 nucleotides read TGTGCCAGCAGTTACAGGAGGGGTGGCTACGAGCAGTACTTC. This codes for CASSYRRGGYEQYF.